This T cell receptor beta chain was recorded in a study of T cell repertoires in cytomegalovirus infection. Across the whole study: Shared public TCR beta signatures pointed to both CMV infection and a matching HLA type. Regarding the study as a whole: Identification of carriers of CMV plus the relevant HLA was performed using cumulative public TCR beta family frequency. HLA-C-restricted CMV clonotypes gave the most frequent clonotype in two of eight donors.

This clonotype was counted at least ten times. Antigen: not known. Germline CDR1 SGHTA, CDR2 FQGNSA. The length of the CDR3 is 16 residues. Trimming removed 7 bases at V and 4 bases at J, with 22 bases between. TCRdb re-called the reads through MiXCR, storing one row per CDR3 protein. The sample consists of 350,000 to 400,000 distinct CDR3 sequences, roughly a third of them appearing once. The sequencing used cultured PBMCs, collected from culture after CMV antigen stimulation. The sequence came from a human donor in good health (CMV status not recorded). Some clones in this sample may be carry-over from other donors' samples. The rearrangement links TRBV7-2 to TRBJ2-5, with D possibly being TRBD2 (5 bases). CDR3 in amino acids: CASIPGNGMYGETQYF. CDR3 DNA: TGTGCCAGCATCCCCGGGAACGGGATGTACGGAGAGACCCAGTACTTC.